This T cell receptor beta chain appears in the sequencing data of a study of T cell changes during pregnancy in multiple sclerosis (dated by TCRdb to between 2019 and 2020). Turning to the overall study: In women with multiple sclerosis, the researchers looked at how the T cell repertoire shifted as pregnancy progressed.

According to the germline V gene, CDR1 reads SGDLS and CDR2 reads YYNGEE. From cysteine to phenylalanine, the CDR3 is 15 amino acids long. The kept DNA is CDR3 alone, 45 bases in frame from the first base. The germline V end is reduced by 4 bases and the J end by 2 bases; junction bases left unmatched: 7. Library construction relied on the immunoSEQ multiplex PCR assay. TCRdb re-hosts the immuneACCESS table, in-frame sequences only. Its copies lack some clones; in the studies checked, an unresolved V gene accounts for under half of them, and the cause for the rest is not known. The sample profile shows over 50,000 clones; under 95% of them were found once. Clones ranked in the top ten supply less than 1.5% of the sample. Turning to this clone: There is no known antigen for this receptor. No much larger clone exists at a distance of one base, and base qualities are not known.

The receptor was isolated from a female donor in good health, enrolled as a control in a pregnancy study. The receptor chain draws on TRBV9 and TRBJ1-2, and 8 junctional nucleotides match TRBD1. Specimen: peripheral blood, collected in the third trimester of pregnancy. The encoded CDR3 is CASSPRGTGNYGYTF. Read as DNA, the sequence is TGTGCCAGCAGCCCCCGCGGGACAGGAAACTATGGCTACACCTTC. When the CDR3 is completed using the reference TRBV9 and TRBJ1-2 genes on either side, the full variable domain is DSGVTQTPKHLITATGQRVTLRCSPRSGDLSVYWYQQSLDQGLQFLIQYYNGEERAKGNILERFSAQQFPDLHSELNLSSLELGDSALYFCASSPRGTGNYGYTFGSGTRLTVV.